At least ten counts were recorded for the clone carrying this T cell receptor (beta chain). Its antigen is not known. The data were obtained in a study of human T cells and chemical hapten exposure. As to time point: pre-sensitization, week 0. Stated treatment: therapeutic diphenylcyclopropenone sensitization with weekly scalp DPC. Unseparated into fractions, whole blood served as the source from which total RNA was extracted. MiXCR, applied by TCRdb to the RACE reads, yields one record per CDR3 protein. The sample lists over 300,000 distinct CDR3 sequences, less than 6.5% occurring once. The V and J ends lost 3 bases and 6 bases, in that order; junction bases with no gene match: 8. Germline V gives CDR1 SGHRS, CDR2 YFSETQ. This CDR3 has 14 residues. General study findings and limits: DPC sensitization did not alter TCRs above 1 in 1000 frequency.

The chain carries TRBV5-1 and TRBJ1-2; 7 bases align to TRBD1. Sequencing used whole blood, obtained in connection with sensitization to the hapten diphenylcyclopropenone (DPC). This TCR came from a woman aged 45-60 years with alopecia areata. Some clones in this sample may be carry-over from other donors' samples. Written as DNA, the CDR3 is TGCGCCAGCAGCTCTGGGACAGTCAACGATGGCTACACCTTC. Amino acids: CASSSGTVNDGYTF.